This T cell receptor beta chain was documented in a study of blood T cell repertoires in COVID-19. Study summary: Researchers got acute and convalescent COVID-19 samples from the United States, Italy and Spain. The analysed material was cDNA or gDNA that came from T cells, B-cell-depleted T cells, or PBMCs.

The length of the CDR3 is 19 residues. V was cut by 2 bases and J by 4 bases, with 21 bases left in between. Germline V gives CDR1 LGHDT, CDR2 YNNKEL (reference sequence). In the authors' workflow: Reference gene primer amplification yielded estimated nucleated cell counts. Sequencing was performed with immunoSEQ multiplex PCR; in TCRdb, only in-frame clones are kept and a portion is missing. V and J calls and clone size are as listed in that table; D and trimming were resolved from the DNA. This sample has some 90,000 clones, with approximately 85% found just once. Sample: peripheral blood. The receptor was derived from a human donor in a cohort sampled during active COVID-19. The chain recombines TRBV3-1 (or the pseudogene TRBV3-2) with TRBJ1-6; D call uncertain. The CDR3 region is CASSQPERNRGSYNSPLHF. DNA for the CDR3: TGTGCCAGCAGCCAACCAGAGCGAAATAGAGGGTCTTATAATTCACCCCTCCACTTT.